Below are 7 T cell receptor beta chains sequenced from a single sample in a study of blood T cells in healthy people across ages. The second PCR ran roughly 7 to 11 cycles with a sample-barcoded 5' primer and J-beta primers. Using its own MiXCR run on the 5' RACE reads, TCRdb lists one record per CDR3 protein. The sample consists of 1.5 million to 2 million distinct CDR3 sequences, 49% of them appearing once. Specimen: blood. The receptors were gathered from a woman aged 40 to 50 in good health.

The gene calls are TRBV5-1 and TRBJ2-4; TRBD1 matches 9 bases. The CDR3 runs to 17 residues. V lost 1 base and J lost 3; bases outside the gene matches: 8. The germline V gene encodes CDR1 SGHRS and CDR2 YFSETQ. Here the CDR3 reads CASSLYGQGSDKNIQYF. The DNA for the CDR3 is TGCGCCAGCAGCTTGTATGGACAGGGGTCCGACAAAAACATTCAGTACTTC.

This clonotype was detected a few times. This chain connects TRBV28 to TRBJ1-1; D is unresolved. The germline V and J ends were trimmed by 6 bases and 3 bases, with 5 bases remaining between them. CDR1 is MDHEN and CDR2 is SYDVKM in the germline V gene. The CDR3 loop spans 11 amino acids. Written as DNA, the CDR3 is TGTGCCAGCAGGCTGGACACTGAAGCTTTCTTT. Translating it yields CASRLDTEAFF.

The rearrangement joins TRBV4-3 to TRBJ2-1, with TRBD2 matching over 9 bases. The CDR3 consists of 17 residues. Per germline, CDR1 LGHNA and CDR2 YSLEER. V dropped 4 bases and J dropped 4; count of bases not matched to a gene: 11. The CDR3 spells CASSRALGLAQYNEQFF. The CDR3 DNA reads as TGCGCCAGCAGCCGAGCGCTGGGACTAGCCCAATACAATGAGCAGTTCTTC.

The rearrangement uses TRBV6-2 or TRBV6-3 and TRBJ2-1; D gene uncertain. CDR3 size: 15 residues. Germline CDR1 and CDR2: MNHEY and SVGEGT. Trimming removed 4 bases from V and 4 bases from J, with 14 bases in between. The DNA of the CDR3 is TGTGCCAGCAGTTGCTCGAGACGGGTTTACAATGAGCAGTTCTTC. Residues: CASSCSRRVYNEQFF.

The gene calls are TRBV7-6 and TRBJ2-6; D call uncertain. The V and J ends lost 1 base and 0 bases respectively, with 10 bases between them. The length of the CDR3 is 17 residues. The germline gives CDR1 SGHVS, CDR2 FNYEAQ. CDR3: CASSLGVSSSGANVLTF. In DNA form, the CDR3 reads TGTGCCAGCAGCTTAGGGGTCAGCTCCTCTGGGGCCAACGTCCTGACTTTC.

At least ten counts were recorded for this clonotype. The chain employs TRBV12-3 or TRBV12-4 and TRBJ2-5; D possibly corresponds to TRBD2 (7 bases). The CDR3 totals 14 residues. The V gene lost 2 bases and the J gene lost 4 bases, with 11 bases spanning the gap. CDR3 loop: CASSLRGAGETQYF. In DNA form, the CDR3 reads TGTGCCAGCAGTTTACGGGGGGCGGGAGAGACCCAGTACTTC.

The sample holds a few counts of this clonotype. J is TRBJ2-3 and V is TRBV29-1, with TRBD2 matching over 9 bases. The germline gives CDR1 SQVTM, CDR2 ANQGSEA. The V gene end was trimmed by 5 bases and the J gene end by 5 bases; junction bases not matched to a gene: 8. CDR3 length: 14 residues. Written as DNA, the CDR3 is TGCAGCGTTTTTGGCGGGGGGGCTGGAGATACGCAGTATTTT. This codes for CSVFGGGAGDTQYF.